This T cell receptor beta chain comes out of a study of T cell responses to AZD1222 COVID-19 vaccine. Study information: Analysis merged second doses at about 4 or about 12 weeks.

As for this clone: What it recognizes is unknown.

The CDR3 is 14 residues long. V lost 7 bases to trimming and J lost 4 bases; unmatched junction nucleotides: 4. Germline CDR1 MDHEN, CDR2 SYDVKM. Libraries were prepared by immunoSEQ multiplex PCR; TCRdb keeps only in-frame clonotypes and omits some of them. The table includes approximately 110,000 clones, about 89% detected once. General observations from the study: Only 5 or 6 AZD1222 recipients were seropositive at baseline. At 160-218 and 743-854, vaccine-associated CD4 TCRs were dominant, and they spanned spike.

The chain has TRBV28 and TRBJ2-3; 11 nucleotides match TRBD2. The sequencing used peripheral blood, collected on day 0 of AZD1222 vaccination. The receptor's source is an adult in good health. CDR3 nucleotide sequence: TGTGCCAGCATCCTGGGACTAGCGGCAGATACGCAGTATTTT. Residues: CASILGLAADTQYF.